This passage covers 8 T cell receptor beta chains from one sample sequenced in a study of T cell repertoires in cytomegalovirus infection. TCRdb called the reads again in MiXCR, with one record for every CDR3 protein. The sample yields around 330,000 distinct CDR3 sequences, roughly a sixth seen once. Source material: PBMCs. Receptors originate from a human donor in good health (CMV status not recorded). Some clones in this sample may be carry-over from other donors' samples.

The chain has TRBV2 and TRBJ1-1; D is perhaps TRBD1 (5 bases). Germline CDR1 reads SNHLY; CDR2 reads FYNNEI. Trimming left V 6 bases short and J 0 bases short, with 11 bases between. The CDR3 has 14 residues. This chain's CDR3 is CASRTRGVNTEAFF. The CDR3 DNA is TGTGCCAGCAGAACCCGGGGGGTGAACACTGAAGCTTTCTTT.

This clonotype was seen many times. V gene TRBV7-9 combines with J gene TRBJ1-1, with D uncertain. Trimming left V 1 base short and J 2 bases short, with 20 bases between. Germline V gives CDR1 SEHNR, CDR2 FQNEAQ (reference sequence). The CDR3 spans 18 residues. The CDR3 DNA sequence: TGTGCCAGCAGCTTAGGGGCCCGGGCAGTTCTTTTTAACACTGAAGCTTTCTTT. Amino acid sequence: CASSLGARAVLFNTEAFF.

V and J are TRBV12-3 or TRBV12-4 and TRBJ2-3, with D perhaps matching TRBD2 (7 bases). The CDR3 is made up of 17 amino acids. V lost 0 bases and J 2 bases, leaving 15 bases between the germline ends. The CDR3: CASSLAMSGGATDTQYF. The DNA of the CDR3 is TGTGCCAGCAGTTTAGCAATGAGTGGGGGGGCCACAGATACGCAGTATTTT.

This clonotype was observed at least ten times. The chain combines TRBV12-3 or TRBV12-4 with TRBJ1-1; D may be TRBD1 (6 bases). The CDR3 consists of 14 residues. V was shortened by 6 bases and J by 5 bases, with 16 bases between the two germline ends. In DNA, the CDR3 is TGTGCCAGCAGAATTCAGGGGTGGCATACTGAAGCTTTCTTT. It specifies CASRIQGWHTEAFF.

This chain connects TRBV7-9 to TRBJ2-7; D unclear. Germline loops: CDR1 SEHNR, CDR2 FQNEAQ (reference sequence). The CDR3 length is 14 residues. Trimming removed 6 bases at V and 6 bases at J, with 18 bases between. CDR3 DNA sequence: TGTGCCAGCAGTTTCAGTCAGGCCTCAGGCGAGCAGTACTTC. Translating it yields CASSFSQASGEQYF.

Only a few counts were recorded for this clonotype. This chain links TRBV12-3 or TRBV12-4 with TRBJ1-5, with D uncertain. Trimming removed 3 bases at V and 3 bases at J, with 15 bases between. This CDR3 region has 16 residues. The CDR3 is CASSFYWSRTNQPQHF. For the CDR3, the DNA is TGTGCCAGCAGTTTTTATTGGTCAAGGACCAATCAGCCCCAGCATTTT.

This clonotype was counted many times. The chain recombines TRBV12-3 or TRBV12-4 with TRBJ1-2, with a tentative D call TRBD1 (5 bases). V was pared by 6 bases and J by 4 bases, with 18 bases between. This CDR3 is built from 15 residues. The CDR3 nucleotides are TGTGCCAGCAGCCGCACCCAGGGAATCCCCTATGGCTACACCTTC. As protein: CASSRTQGIPYGYTF.

This clonotype was picked up a small number of times. This chain uses TRBV20-1 with TRBJ2-1, with D possibly being TRBD2 (6 bases). Germline CDR1 and CDR2: DFQATT and SNEGSKA (reference sequence). CDR3 size: 17 residues. The V and J ends lost 4 bases and 0 bases respectively, with 19 bases between them. The CDR3 sequence: CSAIGGAPRSSYNEQFF. The CDR3 nucleotides read TGCAGTGCTATCGGCGGGGCGCCCCGAAGCTCCTACAATGAGCAGTTCTTC.